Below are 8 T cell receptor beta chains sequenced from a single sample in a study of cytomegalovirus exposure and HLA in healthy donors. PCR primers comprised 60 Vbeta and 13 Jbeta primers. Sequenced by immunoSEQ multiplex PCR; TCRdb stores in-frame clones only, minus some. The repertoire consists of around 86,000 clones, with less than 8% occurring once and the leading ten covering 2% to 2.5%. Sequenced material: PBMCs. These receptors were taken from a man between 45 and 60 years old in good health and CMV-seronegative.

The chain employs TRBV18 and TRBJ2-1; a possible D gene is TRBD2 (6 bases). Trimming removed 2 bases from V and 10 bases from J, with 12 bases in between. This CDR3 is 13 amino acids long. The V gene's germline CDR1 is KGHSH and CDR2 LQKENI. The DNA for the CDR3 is TGTGCCAGCTCACCAGGGACTTCCGAAGAGCAGTTCTTC. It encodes CASSPGTSEEQFF.

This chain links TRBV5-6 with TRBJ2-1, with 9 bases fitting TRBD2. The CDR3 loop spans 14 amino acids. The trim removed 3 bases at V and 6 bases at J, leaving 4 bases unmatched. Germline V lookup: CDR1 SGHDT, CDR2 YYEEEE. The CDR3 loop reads CASSSVLAGNEQFF. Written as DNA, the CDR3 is TGTGCCAGCAGCTCAGTACTAGCGGGCAATGAGCAGTTCTTC.

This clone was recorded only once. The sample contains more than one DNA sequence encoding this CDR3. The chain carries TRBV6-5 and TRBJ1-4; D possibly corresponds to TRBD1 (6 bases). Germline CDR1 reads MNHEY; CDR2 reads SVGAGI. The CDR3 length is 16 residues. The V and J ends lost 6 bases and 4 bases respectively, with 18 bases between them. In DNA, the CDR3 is TGTGCCAGCAGCTACATCTGGGGGCAGGGTAATGAAAAACTGTTTTTT. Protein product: CASSYIWGQGNEKLFF.

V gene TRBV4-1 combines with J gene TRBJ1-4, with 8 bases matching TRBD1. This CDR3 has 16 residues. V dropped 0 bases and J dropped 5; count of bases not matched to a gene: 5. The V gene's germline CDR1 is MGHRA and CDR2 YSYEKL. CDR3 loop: CASSQEGTGLNEKLFF. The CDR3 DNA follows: TGCGCCAGCAGCCAAGAGGGGACAGGCCTCAATGAAAAACTGTTTTTT.

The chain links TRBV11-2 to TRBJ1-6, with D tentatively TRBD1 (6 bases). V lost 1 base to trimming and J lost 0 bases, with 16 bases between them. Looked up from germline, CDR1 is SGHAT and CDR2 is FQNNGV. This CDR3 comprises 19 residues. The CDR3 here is CASSLAFAGQRSYNSPLHF. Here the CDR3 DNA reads TGTGCCAGCAGCTTAGCTTTTGCCGGACAGCGCTCCTATAATTCACCCCTCCACTTT.

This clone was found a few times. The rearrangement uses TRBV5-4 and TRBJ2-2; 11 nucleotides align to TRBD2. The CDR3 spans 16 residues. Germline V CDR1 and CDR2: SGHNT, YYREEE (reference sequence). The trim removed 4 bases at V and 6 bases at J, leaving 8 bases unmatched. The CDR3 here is CASSHSGGAISGELFF. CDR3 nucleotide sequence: TGTGCCAGCAGCCATAGCGGGGGGGCCATCTCCGGGGAGCTGTTTTTT.

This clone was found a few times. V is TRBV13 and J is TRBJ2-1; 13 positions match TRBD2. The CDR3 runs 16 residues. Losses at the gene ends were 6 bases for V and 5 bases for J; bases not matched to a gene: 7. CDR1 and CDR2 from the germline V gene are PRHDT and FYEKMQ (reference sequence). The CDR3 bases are TGTGCCAGCAGTTTCATGACTAGCGGGAGGAACAATGAGCAGTTCTTC. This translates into CASSFMTSGRNNEQFF.

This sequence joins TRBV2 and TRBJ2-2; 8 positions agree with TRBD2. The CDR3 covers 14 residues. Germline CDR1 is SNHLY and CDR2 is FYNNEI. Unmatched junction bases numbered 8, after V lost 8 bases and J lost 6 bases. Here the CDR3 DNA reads TGTGCCAGCGACGCGGATAGCGGGGCCGGGGAGCTGTTTTTT. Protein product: CASDADSGAGELFF.